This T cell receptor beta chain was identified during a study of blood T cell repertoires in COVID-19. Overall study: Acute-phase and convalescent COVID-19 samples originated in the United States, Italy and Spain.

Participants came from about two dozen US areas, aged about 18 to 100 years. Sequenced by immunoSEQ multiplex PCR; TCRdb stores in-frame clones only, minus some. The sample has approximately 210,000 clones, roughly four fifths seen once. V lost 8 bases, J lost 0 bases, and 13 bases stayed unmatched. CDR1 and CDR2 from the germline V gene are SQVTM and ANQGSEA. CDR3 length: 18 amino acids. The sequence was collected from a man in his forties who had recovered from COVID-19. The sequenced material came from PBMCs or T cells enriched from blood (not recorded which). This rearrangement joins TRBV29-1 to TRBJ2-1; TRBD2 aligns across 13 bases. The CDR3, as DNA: TGCAGCCTAACTCCGGGACTAGCGGGGAAGAGCTCCTACAATGAGCAGTTCTTC. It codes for CSLTPGLAGKSSYNEQFF.